This paragraph covers one T cell receptor beta chain sequence. Its antigen is undetermined. Method: immunoSEQ multiplex PCR; TCRdb's copy keeps in-frame clones and lacks some. The table records 25,000 to 35,000 clones, under 85% of them present only once. The CDR3 is 13 residues long. V lost 2 bases, J lost 5 bases, and 9 bases lay in between. Germline values: CDR1 SNHLY, CDR2 FYNNEI. The data are from a study of vaccination effects on CD4 cells after COVID-19. Study-level results: The study found that post-vaccine spike-reactive clones in convalescents were mainly new vaccine-induced clones.

Antigen-specific CD4+ T cell clonotypes were called by their expansion after viral peptide-pool culture in ViraFEST. Having been cultured for less than 13 days, the cells underwent CD4+ T cell isolation. Infection dated between March and December 2020, before the Alpha, Beta and Delta variants reached the United States. IL-2 medium was substituted for half the medium on days 3 and 7. The rearrangement links TRBV2 to TRBJ1-1; D remains ambiguous. This TCR was sampled from a human donor who had a prior SARS-CoV-2 infection. The material sequenced was CD4+ T cells from PBMCs cultured with a peptide pool, taken before COVID-19 vaccination. The CDR3 spells CASSEISYTEAFF. DNA for the CDR3: TGTGCCAGCAGTGAAATCAGCTATACTGAAGCTTTCTTT.